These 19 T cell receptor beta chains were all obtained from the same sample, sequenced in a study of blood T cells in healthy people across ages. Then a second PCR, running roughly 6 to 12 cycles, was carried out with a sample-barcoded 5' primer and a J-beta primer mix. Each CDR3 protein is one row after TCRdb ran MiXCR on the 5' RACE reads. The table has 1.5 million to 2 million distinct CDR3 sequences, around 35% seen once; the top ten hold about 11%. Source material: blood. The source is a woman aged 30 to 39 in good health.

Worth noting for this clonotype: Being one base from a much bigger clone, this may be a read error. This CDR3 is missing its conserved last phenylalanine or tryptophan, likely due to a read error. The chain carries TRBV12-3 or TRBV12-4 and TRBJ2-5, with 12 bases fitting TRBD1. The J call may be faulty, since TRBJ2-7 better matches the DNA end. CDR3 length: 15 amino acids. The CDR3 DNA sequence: TGTGCCAGCAGTTTATTCGGGACAGGGGGCAACGAGCAGTACTCC. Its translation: CASSLFGTGGNEQYS.

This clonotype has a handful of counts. DNA for the CDR3: TGTGCCAGCAGTTTAGAGGCGCAGGGGTTCAACGAGCAGTACTTC. Its translation: CASSLEAQGFNEQYF. The chain is built from TRBV27 and TRBJ2-7, with a weak D call TRBD1 (6 bases). CDR1 and CDR2 from the germline V gene are MNHEY and SMNVEV (reference sequence). The V end was cut by 2 bases, the J end by 5 bases, with 16 bases between. This CDR3 has 15 amino acids.

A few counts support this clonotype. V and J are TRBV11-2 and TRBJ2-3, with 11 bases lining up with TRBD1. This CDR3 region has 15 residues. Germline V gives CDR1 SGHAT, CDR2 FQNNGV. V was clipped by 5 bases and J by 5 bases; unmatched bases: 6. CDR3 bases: TGTGCCAGCAGCCCGAGGGGACAGGGGGTAGATACGCAGTATTTT. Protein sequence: CASSPRGQGVDTQYF. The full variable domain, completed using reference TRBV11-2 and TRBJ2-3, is EAGVAQSPRYKIIEKRQSVAFWCNPISGHATLYWYQQILGQGPKLLIQFQNNGVVDDSQLPKDRFSAERLKGVDSTLKIQPAKLEDSAVYLCASSPRGQGVDTQYFGPGTRLTVL.

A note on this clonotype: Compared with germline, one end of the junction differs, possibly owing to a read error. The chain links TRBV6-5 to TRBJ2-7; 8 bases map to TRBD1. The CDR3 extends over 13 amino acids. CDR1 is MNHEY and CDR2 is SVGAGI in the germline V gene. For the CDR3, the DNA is TGTGCCGGCAGTCGCGGGACAGGCTACGAGCAGTACTTC. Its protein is CAGSRGTGYEQYF.

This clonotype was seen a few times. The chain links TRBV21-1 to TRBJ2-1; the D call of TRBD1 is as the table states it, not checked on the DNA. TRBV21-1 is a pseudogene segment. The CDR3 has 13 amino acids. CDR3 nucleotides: TGTGCCAGCAGCACGGACAAAAAGGTGGAGCAGTTCTTC. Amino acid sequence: CASSTDKKVEQFF.

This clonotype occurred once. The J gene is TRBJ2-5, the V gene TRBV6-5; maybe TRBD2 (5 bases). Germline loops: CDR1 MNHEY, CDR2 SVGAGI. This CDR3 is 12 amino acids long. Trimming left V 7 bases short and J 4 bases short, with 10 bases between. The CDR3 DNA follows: TGTGCCAGCATGGGGAGCCGAGAGACCCAGTACTTC. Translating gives CASMGSRETQYF.

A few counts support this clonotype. The CDR3 nucleotides are TGTGCCAGCAGGGGGACAGGGGGGGATGGCTACACCTTC. Its protein is CASRGTGGDGYTF. The chain has TRBV12-3 or TRBV12-4 and TRBJ1-2; 11 bases match TRBD1. The V gene end was trimmed by 6 bases and the J gene end by 6 bases; junction bases not matched to a gene: 3. The CDR3 has 13 amino acids.

The CDR3 loop reads CASSSGGLRRGISDTQYF. The CDR3 nucleotides are TGTGCCAGCAGCTCTGGGGGCCTCCGGCGGGGAATTTCAGATACGCAGTATTTT. This chain joins TRBV27 and TRBJ2-3; D may correspond to TRBD1 or TRBD2 (6 bases each). CDR1 and CDR2 (germline): MNHEY, SMNVEV (reference sequence). The ends were cut back, 6 bases at V and 4 bases at J, with 26 bases in the middle. The CDR3 is made up of 18 amino acids.

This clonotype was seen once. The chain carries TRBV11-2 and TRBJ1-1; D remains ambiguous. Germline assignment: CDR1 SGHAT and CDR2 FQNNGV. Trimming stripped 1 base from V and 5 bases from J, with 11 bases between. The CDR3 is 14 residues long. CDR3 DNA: TGTGCCAGCAGCTTAGGAGGCCTCGAGACTGAAGCTTTCTTT. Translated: CASSLGGLETEAFF.

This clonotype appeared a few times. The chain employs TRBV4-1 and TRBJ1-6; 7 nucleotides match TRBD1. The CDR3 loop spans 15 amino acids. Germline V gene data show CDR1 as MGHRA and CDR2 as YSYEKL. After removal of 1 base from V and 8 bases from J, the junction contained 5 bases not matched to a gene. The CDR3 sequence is CASSQGQGVYSPLHF. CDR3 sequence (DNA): TGCGCCAGCAGCCAAGGACAGGGTGTTTATTCACCCCTCCACTTT.

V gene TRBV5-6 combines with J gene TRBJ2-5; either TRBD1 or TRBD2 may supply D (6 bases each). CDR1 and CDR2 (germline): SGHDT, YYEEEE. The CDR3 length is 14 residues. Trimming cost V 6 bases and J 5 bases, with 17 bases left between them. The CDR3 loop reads CASTKPGAGETQYF. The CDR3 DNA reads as TGTGCCAGCACCAAACCGGGGGCGGGGGAGACCCAGTACTTC.

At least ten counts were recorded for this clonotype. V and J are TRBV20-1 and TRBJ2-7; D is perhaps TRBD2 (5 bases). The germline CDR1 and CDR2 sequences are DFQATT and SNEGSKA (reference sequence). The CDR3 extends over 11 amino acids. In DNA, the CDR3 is TGCCTCGCGGGTAGCTCCTACGAGCAGTACTTC. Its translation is CLAGSSYEQYF.

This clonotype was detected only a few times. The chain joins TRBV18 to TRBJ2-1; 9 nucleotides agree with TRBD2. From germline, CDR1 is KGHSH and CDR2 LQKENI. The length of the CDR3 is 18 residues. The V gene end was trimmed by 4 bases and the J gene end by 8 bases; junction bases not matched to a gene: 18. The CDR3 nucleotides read TGTGCCAGCTCACGACGGTCGGAGCGGGGAGCGGGAGGCGATGAGCAGTTCTTC. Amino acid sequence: CASSRRSERGAGGDEQFF.

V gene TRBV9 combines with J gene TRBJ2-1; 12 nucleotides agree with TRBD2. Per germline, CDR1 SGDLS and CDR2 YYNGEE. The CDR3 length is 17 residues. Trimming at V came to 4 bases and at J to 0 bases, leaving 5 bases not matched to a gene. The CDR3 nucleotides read TGTGCCAGCAGCATCACTAGCGGGGGGCTCTCCTACAATGAGCAGTTCTTC. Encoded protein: CASSITSGGLSYNEQFF.

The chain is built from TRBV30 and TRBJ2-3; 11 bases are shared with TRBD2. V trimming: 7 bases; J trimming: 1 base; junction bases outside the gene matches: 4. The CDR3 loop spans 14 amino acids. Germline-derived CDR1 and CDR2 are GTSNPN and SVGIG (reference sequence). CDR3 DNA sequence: TGTGCCTACAGGACTAGCGGGCGCACAGATACGCAGTATTTT. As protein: CAYRTSGRTDTQYF.

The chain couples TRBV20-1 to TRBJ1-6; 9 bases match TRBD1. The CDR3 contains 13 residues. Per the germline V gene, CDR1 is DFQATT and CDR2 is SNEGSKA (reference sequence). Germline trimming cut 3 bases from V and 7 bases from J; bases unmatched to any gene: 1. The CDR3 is CSASGTGNSPLHF. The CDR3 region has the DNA TGCAGTGCTAGCGGGACAGGGAATTCACCCCTCCACTTT.

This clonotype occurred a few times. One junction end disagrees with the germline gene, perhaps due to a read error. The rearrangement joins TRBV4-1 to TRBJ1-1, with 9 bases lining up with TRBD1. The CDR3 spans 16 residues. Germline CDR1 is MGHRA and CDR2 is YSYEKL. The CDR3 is CACSHTGTGLNTEAFF. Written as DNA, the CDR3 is TGCGCCTGCAGCCATACCGGGACAGGGTTGAACACTGAAGCTTTCTTT.

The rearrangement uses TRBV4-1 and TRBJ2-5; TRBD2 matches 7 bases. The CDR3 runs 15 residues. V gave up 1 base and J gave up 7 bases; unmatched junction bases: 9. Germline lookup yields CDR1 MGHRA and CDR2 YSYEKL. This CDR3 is CASSQVLARPGTQYF. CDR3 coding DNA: TGCGCCAGCAGCCAAGTACTAGCGCGGCCGGGGACCCAGTACTTC.

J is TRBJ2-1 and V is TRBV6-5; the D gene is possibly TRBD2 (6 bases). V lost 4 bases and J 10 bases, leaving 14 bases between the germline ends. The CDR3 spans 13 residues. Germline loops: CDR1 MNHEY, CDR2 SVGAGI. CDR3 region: CASSSLVREEQFF. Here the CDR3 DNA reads TGTGCCAGCAGTTCACTCGTCCGGGAGGAGCAGTTCTTC.